Listed below are T cell receptor beta chains from one sample, sequenced in a study of OX40 agonist ivuxolimab in advanced cancers. Here immunoSEQ multiplex PCR was the method, and the copy in TCRdb shows in-frame clones only, minus some. The table records about 36,000 clones, 70% to 80% of them present only once. The sample here was CD4+ or CD8+ T cells sorted from blood, taken in a trial of the OX40 agonist ivuxolimab. The source of these receptors is an adult with an advanced solid tumor such as melanoma, head and neck, liver or kidney cancer. Both conserved end residues are trimmed from each CDR3. Clone size is shown for a subset of rows, as once, few, many or a class of expanded clone.

size | V | length | CDR3
once | TRBV27 | 10 | ASSGGLDTQY
NA | TRBV7-5 | 13 | ASSYRTVSSYEQY
NA | TRBV4-1 | 14 | ASSALAESRADTQY
NA | TRBV2 | 13 | ASSDRTGLVDTQY
NA | TRBV7-2 | 16 | ASSLAIVAGPASYEQY
NA | TRBV9 | 12 | ASSVEGGYNEQF
few | TRBV4-2 | 14 | ASSRAEGGVSNEQF
NA | TRBV9 | 13 | ASSLAGTGGETQY
few | TRBV5-5 | 15 | ASSLAAGVGHTDTQY
few | TRBV4-1 | 10 | ASRAPTQEQF
NA | TRBV29-1 | 13 | SVEGRGRGPTEAF
NA | TRBV27 | 15 | ASSPQLAVPSTDTQY
NA | TRBV28 | 14 | ASSSPGGRVIYEQY
NA | TRBV30 | 10 | AWRVVFTEAF
once | TRBV2 | 12 | ASSDETGGEKLF
NA | TRBV6-5 | 12 | ASRDRGSSYEQY
NA | TRBV4-1 | 13 | ASSQGQGAGNEQF
NA | TRBV7-2 | 14 | ASSLKGRQVVDTQY
few | TRBV7-8 | 12 | ASSHLRGGGEQY
NA | TRBV2 | 14 | ASSQGLAASYNEQF
few | TRBV19 | 13 | ASSMYSRALAEQY
NA | TRBV19 | 14 | ASSSGQGTRTDTQY
NA | TRBV2 | 16 | ASSVPSGGGPTAETQY
few | TRBV10-2 | 16 | ASSVWSSGSGSTDTQY
NA | TRBV7-2 | 14 | ASSLWGHSSSYEQY
NA | TRBV6-5 | 13 | ASSYSRTSGGALF
few | TRBV28 | 13 | ASSLWAGSYNEQF
few | TRBV25-1 | 12 | ASSEWGSNYGYT
NA | TRBV27 | 15 | ASSLSRDRGVGTEAF
NA | TRBV7-3 | 12 | ASSLTGGTDTQY
NA | TRBV12-5 | 17 | ASGLFRARLSPGNEKLF
NA | TRBV7-9 | 13 | ASTSWPEGSDTQY
NA | TRBV6-1 | 17 | ASSDPETSGSLAYNEQF
NA | TRBV27 | 13 | ASSLEVGGQETQY
NA | TRBV4-2 | 13 | ASSQAGTVNTEAF
NA | TRBV6-5 | 12 | ASKLGEGYAEQY
NA | TRBV13 | 12 | ASSSDKYQETQY
NA | TRBV11-1 | 14 | ASSLDTGTVNYEQY
NA | TRBV18 | 13 | ASSPRGEAYGELF
NA | TRBV7-6 | 11 | ASSLYSSYEQY
once | TRBV5-6 | 12 | ASSLAYREETQY
NA | TRBV7-9 | 14 | ASSRLSGASGETQY
NA | TRBV7-3 | 14 | ASSLWSGVGTDTQY
NA | TRBV5-6 | 14 | ASSSMPGQGAHEQY
once | TRBV29-1 | 16 | SARQGQGLNPTNEKLF
once | TRBV29-1 | 10 | SGRELAGELF
NA | TRBV2 | 11 | ASLDLGVDTQY
NA | TRBV9 | 13 | ASSVGGGRIETQY
NA | TRBV6-6 | 13 | ASSLHRERGQPQH
few | TRBV6-5 | 13 | ASSYGTGEGSPLH